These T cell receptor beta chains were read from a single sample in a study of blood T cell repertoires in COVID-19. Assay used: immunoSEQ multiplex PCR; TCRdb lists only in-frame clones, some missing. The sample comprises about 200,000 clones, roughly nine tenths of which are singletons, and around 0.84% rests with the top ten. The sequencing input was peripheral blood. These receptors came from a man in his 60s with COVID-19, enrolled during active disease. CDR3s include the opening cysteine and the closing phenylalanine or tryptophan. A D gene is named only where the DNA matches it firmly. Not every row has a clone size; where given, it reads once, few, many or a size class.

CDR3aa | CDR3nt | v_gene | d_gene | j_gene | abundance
CASRRTSEHSYEQYF | TGTGCCAGCAGGCGTACTAGCGAGCACTCCTACGAGCAGTACTTC | TRBV21-1 | NA | TRBJ2-7 | few
CASRLDRSGNTIYF | TGTGCCAGCAGACTGGACAGATCAGGAAACACCATATATTTT | TRBV6-5 | NA | TRBJ1-3 | NA
CASSLETGNYGYTF | TGTGCCAGCAGCTTAGAGACAGGGAACTATGGCTACACCTTC | TRBV7-2 | TRBD1 | TRBJ1-2 | NA
CASSLGLAPGELFF | TGTGCCAGCAGTTTGGGACTAGCTCCCGGGGAGCTGTTTTTT | TRBV5-4 | TRBD2 | TRBJ2-2 | NA
CASRQGATGELFF | TGTGCCAGCAGACAGGGGGCAACCGGGGAGCTGTTTTTT | TRBV12-3/TRBV12-4 | TRBD1 | TRBJ2-2 | NA
CSVELTANTEAFF | TGCAGCGTTGAATTAACAGCTAACACTGAAGCTTTCTTT | TRBV29-1 | NA | TRBJ1-1 | NA
CASSTRQAGEKLFF | TGTGCCAGCAGCACCCGACAGGCAGGTGAAAAACTGTTTTTT | TRBV7-9 | NA | TRBJ1-4 | NA
CASSQDPRGYEQYF | TGTGCCAGCAGCCAAGACCCCCGGGGCTACGAGCAGTACTTC | TRBV6-5 | NA | TRBJ2-7 | NA
CASSLAGQGLYIQYF | TGTGCCAGCAGCTTGGCGGGACAGGGGTTGTACATTCAGTACTTC | TRBV5-6 | TRBD1 | TRBJ2-4 | once
CASGRTGFDYGYTF | TGTGCCAGCGGGAGGACAGGGTTCGACTATGGCTACACCTTC | TRBV11-2 | TRBD1 | TRBJ1-2 | NA
CASSLWQDTGELFF | TGTGCCAGCAGTTTGTGGCAAGACACCGGGGAGCTGTTTTTT | TRBV27 | NA | TRBJ2-2 | NA
CASSLGGYQTYEQYF | TGTGCCAGCAGCTTGGGCGGGTACCAGACCTACGAGCAGTACTTC | TRBV5-4 | NA | TRBJ2-7 | NA
CASSLPGQQETQYF | TGTGCCAGCAGCCTTCCGGGACAGCAAGAGACCCAGTACTTC | TRBV5-6 | TRBD1 | TRBJ2-5 | NA
CASQTGQGAPGELFF | TGTGCCAGCCAGACCGGACAGGGGGCTCCCGGGGAGCTGTTTTTT | TRBV28 | TRBD1 | TRBJ2-2 | NA
CASSLSRTGHNEQFF | TGTGCCAGCAGTTTATCCAGGACAGGGCACAATGAGCAGTTCTTC | TRBV27 | TRBD1 | TRBJ2-1 | NA
CASSLTGAKFQETQYF | TGTGCCAGCTCACTCACAGGGGCCAAGTTCCAAGAGACCCAGTACTTC | TRBV18 | TRBD1 | TRBJ2-5 | NA
CASSIDLQPQHF | TGTGCCAGTAGTATAGATCTCCAGCCCCAGCATTTT | TRBV19 | NA | TRBJ1-5 | NA
CSARLAAGYTF | TGCAGTGCTAGATTAGCGGCCGGCTACACCTTC | TRBV20-1 | NA | TRBJ1-2 | NA
CASSLEVGAREKLFF | TGTGCCAGCAGCTTAGAGGTGGGGGCGCGTGAAAAACTGTTTTTT | TRBV7-6 | NA | TRBJ1-4 | NA
CASSQGEVRYEQYF | TGTGCCAGCAGCCAGGGGGAAGTCCGCTACGAGCAGTACTTC | TRBV11-2 | TRBD1 | TRBJ2-7 | NA
CASSEDRSSYEQYF | TGTGCCAGCAGCGAGGACAGAAGCTCCTACGAGCAGTACTTC | TRBV7-8 | NA | TRBJ2-7 | NA
CATSRDTGLSNTGELFF | TGTGCCACCAGCAGAGACACGGGACTATCGAACACCGGGGAGCTGTTTTTT | TRBV15 | TRBD2 | TRBJ2-2 | NA
CASSLDGGRNYGYTF | TGTGCCAGCAGCTTGGACGGGGGTAGGAACTATGGCTACACCTTC | TRBV5-4 | NA | TRBJ1-2 | NA
CAGTSGGNTGELFF | TGTGCCGGGACTAGCGGGGGAAACACCGGGGAGCTGTTTTTT | TRBV30 | TRBD2 | TRBJ2-2 | NA
CASSSTGTSGEWTGELFF | TGTGCCAGCAGTTCCACCGGGACTAGCGGGGAGTGGACCGGGGAGCTGTTTTTT | TRBV7-3 | TRBD2 | TRBJ2-2 | NA
CASEGTGELFF | TGTGCCAGCGAGGGAACCGGGGAGCTGTTTTTT | TRBV7-9 | NA | TRBJ2-2 | few
CARWGGGGGNQPQHF | TGCGCCCGCTGGGGGGGCGGGGGTGGGAATCAGCCCCAGCATTTT | TRBV10-2 | NA | TRBJ1-5 | once
CASSSPPGGAYEQYF | TGTGCCAGCAGTTCCCCCCCGGGAGGGGCCTACGAGCAGTACTTC | TRBV28 | TRBD2 | TRBJ2-7 | NA
CASSLVGQVNTGELFF | TGTGCCAGCAGCTTAGTGGGACAAGTGAACACCGGGGAGCTGTTTTTT | TRBV7-3 | NA | TRBJ2-2 | NA
CASSADRGVTEAFF | TGTGCCAGCAGTGCGGACAGGGGGGTCACTGAAGCTTTCTTT | TRBV28 | TRBD1 | TRBJ1-1 | NA
CASSVGHVGNTIYF | TGTGCCAGCAGCGTAGGACACGTCGGAAACACCATATATTTT | TRBV9 | NA | TRBJ1-3 | NA